Shown below are 17 T cell receptor beta chains from a single sample sequenced in a study of T-cell memory formation after mild COVID-19. TCRdb re-called the 5' RACE reads through MiXCR, storing one row per CDR3 protein. The sample yields about 470,000 distinct CDR3 sequences, around 27% seen once. The material sequenced was PBMCs or a T cell subset sorted from them (not recorded which). The receptors come from an adult woman who had mild COVID-19 (a few samples of this study predate the infection). Cell type and time point are not known.

This clonotype was seen a few times. As DNA, the CDR3 is TGTGCCACCAGCGCCGGGACGGGAGGGACCGGGGAGCTGTTTTTT. Its protein product is CATSAGTGGTGELFF. This rearrangement joins TRBV15 to TRBJ2-2; TRBD2 matches 8 bases. This CDR3 is 15 amino acids long. The germline CDR1 and CDR2 sequences are LNHNV and YYDKDF (reference sequence). The junction had 7 bases not matched to a gene; V was cut back by 5 bases and J by 5 bases.

Ten or more counts support this clonotype. V and J are TRBV2 and TRBJ2-1; TRBD2 might be the D (6 bases). The CDR3 spans 17 residues. CDR1 is SNHLY, CDR2 FYNNEI, per germline. V lost 4 bases, J lost 1 base, and 17 bases lay in between. The CDR3 DNA reads as TGTGCCAGCAGTGTGTCTGCGACGGGAGCTTCCTACAATGAGCAGTTCTTC. Translating it yields CASSVSATGASYNEQFF.

The chain has TRBV9 and TRBJ2-2; D may be TRBD2 (5 bases). With 4 bases removed from V and 3 bases from J, the gap between germline ends came to 13 bases. Germline V gene data show CDR1 as SGDLS and CDR2 as YYNGEE. The CDR3 has 15 amino acids. This CDR3 is CASSTEDSHTGELFF. CDR3 DNA sequence: TGTGCCAGCAGCACAGAGGACTCGCACACCGGGGAGCTGTTTTTT.

The V gene is TRBV12-3 or TRBV12-4, the J gene TRBJ2-3; 8 bases match TRBD2. The CDR3 has 14 amino acids. V dropped 3 bases and J dropped 9; count of bases not matched to a gene: 8. The CDR3 region is CASSFGGGARTQYF. CDR3 bases: TGTGCCAGCAGTTTCGGGGGGGGAGCTAGGACGCAGTATTTT.

The CDR3 protein is CASSLPTGLSTDTQYF. The CDR3 DNA follows: TGCGCCAGCAGCTTACCAACGGGACTGAGCACAGATACGCAGTATTTT. This chain joins TRBV5-1 and TRBJ2-3, with D perhaps TRBD2 (6 bases). This CDR3 comprises 16 residues. The germline gives CDR1 SGHRS, CDR2 YFSETQ. The ends were cut back, 2 bases at V and 0 bases at J, with 13 bases in the middle.

This chain connects TRBV25-1 to TRBJ2-2; D ambiguous. Trimming took off 6 bases at V and 4 bases at J, with 6 bases between the two ends. This CDR3 contains 12 residues. CDR1 and CDR2 from the germline V gene are MGHDK and SYGVNS. The CDR3 DNA follows: TGTGCCAGCAGGGGGATCACCGGGGAGCTGTTTTTT. Translation gives CASRGITGELFF.

Points on this clonotype: Its ends do not fully match the called genes, so a read error is possible. This chain uses TRBV24-1 with TRBJ1-1, with TRBD1 as a possible D gene (5 bases). Germline assignment: CDR1 KGHDR and CDR2 SFDVKD. The CDR3 sequence is 13 residues long. DNA for the CDR3: TGTGCCACCAGTGACCAGGGAAACACTGAAGCTTTATTT. It codes for CATSDQGNTEALF.

The V call is TRBV30, the J call TRBJ1-2; 8 nucleotides agree with TRBD1. CDR1 is GTSNPN, CDR2 SVGIG, per germline (reference sequence). V dropped 2 bases and J dropped 6; count of bases not matched to a gene: 8. The CDR3 runs to 14 residues. The CDR3 bases are TGTGCCTGGAGTCCCGGACAGGGAGATAATGGCTACACCTTC. Amino acids: CAWSPGQGDNGYTF. Combining the CDR3 with reference TRBV30 and TRBJ1-2 gives the whole variable domain SQTIHQWPATLVQPVGSPLSLECTVEGTSNPNLYWYRQAAGRGLQLLFYSVGIGQISSEVPQNLSASRPQDRQFILSSKKLLLSDSGFYLCAWSPGQGDNGYTFGSGTRLTVV.

The chain uses TRBV4-3 and TRBJ1-3; D is perhaps TRBD1 (6 bases). Germline assignment: CDR1 LGHNA and CDR2 YSLEER. V was pared by 0 bases and J by 3 bases, with 15 bases between. This CDR3 has 17 residues. DNA of the CDR3: TGCGCCAGCAGCCAAGATCATGGGGGGGCTTTTGGAAACACCATATATTTT. Translation gives CASSQDHGGAFGNTIYF.

This clonotype was counted once. The chain links TRBV10-3 to TRBJ2-1; 9 bases align to TRBD2. Trimming removed 4 bases from V and 7 bases from J; junction bases left unmatched: 14. The germline V gene has CDR1 ENHRY and CDR2 SYGVKD. There are 17 residues in the CDR3. The chain's CDR3 is CAISGDSGSPRPNEQFF. The CDR3 DNA sequence: TGTGCCATCAGTGGCGATAGCGGGAGCCCCAGGCCTAATGAGCAGTTCTTC.

This clonotype has a count of ten or more. The rearrangement uses TRBV19 and TRBJ2-7; 9 bases are a match to TRBD1. Germline trimming cut 5 bases from V and 3 bases from J; bases unmatched to any gene: 11. The length of the CDR3 is 16 residues. The germline V gene encodes CDR1 LNHDA and CDR2 SQIVND (reference sequence). The chain's CDR3 is CASSPYPGTGFYEQYF. The CDR3 DNA follows: TGTGCCAGTAGTCCCTACCCCGGGACAGGGTTCTACGAGCAGTACTTC.

This clonotype was seen a handful of times. The CDR3 spells CASRTGSPDLDYEQYF. DNA of the CDR3: TGCGCCTCTAGGACAGGGTCGCCTGATCTGGACTACGAGCAGTACTTC. The J gene is TRBJ2-7, the V gene TRBV5-1; 8 bases are a match to TRBD1. In germline, CDR1 is SGHRS, CDR2 YFSETQ. The V and J ends lost 10 bases and 3 bases, in that order; junction bases with no gene match: 18. CDR3 length equals 16 residues.

This clonotype has just a few counts. The V call is TRBV20-1, the J call TRBJ1-1; no clear D. This CDR3 has 14 amino acids. V lost 4 bases and J lost 2, with 14 bases in between. Germline assignment: CDR1 DFQATT and CDR2 SNEGSKA (reference sequence). The chain's CDR3 is CSANRVRVNTEAFF. For the CDR3, the DNA is TGCAGTGCTAACCGTGTAAGGGTTAACACTGAAGCTTTCTTT.

J is TRBJ2-1 and V is TRBV5-1, with D possibly TRBD2 on 6 matching bases. Germline V CDR1 and CDR2: SGHRS, YFSETQ. Between the trimmed V and J ends, which lost 2 bases and 8 bases, there was a span of 8 bases. This CDR3 has 12 residues. The chain's CDR3 is CASSLLADEQFF. CDR3 DNA: TGCGCCAGCAGCTTATTAGCGGATGAGCAGTTCTTC.

The J gene is TRBJ1-1, the V gene TRBV6-5; the match to TRBD1 covers 8 bases. V lost 6 bases and J lost 10; bases outside the gene matches: 4. The CDR3 loop spans 11 amino acids. Per germline, CDR1 MNHEY and CDR2 SVGAGI. CDR3 loop: CASRRQGRAFF. The CDR3 DNA follows: TGTGCCAGCAGACGACAGGGGAGAGCTTTCTTT.

This clonotype was observed a few times. The chain uses TRBV11-3 and TRBJ2-7; 7 bases are shared with TRBD2. CDR1 is SGHNT and CDR2 is YENEEA in the germline V gene. Trimming cost V 5 bases and J 3 bases; bases outside gene matches: 10. This CDR3 is built from 15 residues. The CDR3 protein is CASSTRLAGDYEQYF. The CDR3 DNA follows: TGTGCCAGCAGCACGAGACTAGCCGGAGACTACGAGCAGTACTTC.

This sequence joins TRBV4-2 and TRBJ2-7; TRBD2 matches 8 bases. The ends lost 3 bases at V and 5 bases at J; junction bases unmatched: 9. This CDR3 comprises 15 residues. The germline CDR1 and CDR2 sequences are LGHNA and YNFKEQ. The CDR3 DNA follows: TGTGCCAGCAGCCAGGCACTCGGGACTAGGAACGAGCAGTACTTC. Translation: CASSQALGTRNEQYF.